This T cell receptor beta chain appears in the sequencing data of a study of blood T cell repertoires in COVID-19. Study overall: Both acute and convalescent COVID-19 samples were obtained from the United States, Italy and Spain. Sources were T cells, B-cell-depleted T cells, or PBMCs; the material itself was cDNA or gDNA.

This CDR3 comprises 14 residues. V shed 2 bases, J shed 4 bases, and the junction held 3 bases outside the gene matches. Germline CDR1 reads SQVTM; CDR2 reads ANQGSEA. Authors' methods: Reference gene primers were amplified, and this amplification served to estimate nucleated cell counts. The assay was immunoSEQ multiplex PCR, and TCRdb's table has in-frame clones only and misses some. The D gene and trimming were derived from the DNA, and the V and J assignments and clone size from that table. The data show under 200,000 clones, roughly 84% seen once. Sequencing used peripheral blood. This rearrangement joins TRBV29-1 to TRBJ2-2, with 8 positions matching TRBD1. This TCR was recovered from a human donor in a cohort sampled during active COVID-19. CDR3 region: CSVESGGVTGELFF. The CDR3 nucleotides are TGCAGCGTTGAATCAGGGGGCGTCACCGGGGAGCTGTTTTTT.